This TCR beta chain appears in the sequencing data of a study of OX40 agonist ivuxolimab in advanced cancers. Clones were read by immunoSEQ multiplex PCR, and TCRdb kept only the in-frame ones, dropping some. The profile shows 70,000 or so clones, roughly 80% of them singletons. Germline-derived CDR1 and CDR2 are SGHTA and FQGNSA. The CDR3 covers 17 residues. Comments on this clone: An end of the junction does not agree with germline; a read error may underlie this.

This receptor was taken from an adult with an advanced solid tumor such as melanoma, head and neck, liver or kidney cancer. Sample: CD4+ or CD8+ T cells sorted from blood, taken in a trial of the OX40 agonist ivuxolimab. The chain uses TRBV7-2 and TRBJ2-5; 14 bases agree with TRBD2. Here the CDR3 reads CASTLRGTSGGQETQYF. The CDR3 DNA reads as TGTGCCAGCACCTTAAGGGGGACTAGCGGGGGCCAAGAGACCCAGTACTTC.